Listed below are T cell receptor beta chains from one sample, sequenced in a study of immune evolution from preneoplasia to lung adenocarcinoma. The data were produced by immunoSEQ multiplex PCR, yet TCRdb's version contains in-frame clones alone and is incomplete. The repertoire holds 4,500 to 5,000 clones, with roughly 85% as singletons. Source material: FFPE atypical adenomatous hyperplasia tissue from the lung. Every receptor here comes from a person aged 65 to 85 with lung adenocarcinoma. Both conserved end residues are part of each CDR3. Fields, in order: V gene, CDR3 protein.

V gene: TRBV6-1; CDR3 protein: CASRRAKTYEQYF
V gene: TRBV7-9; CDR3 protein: CASSLFGKGSNYEQYF
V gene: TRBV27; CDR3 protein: CASSPGGSGRSYEQYF
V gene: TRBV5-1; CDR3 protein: CASSLQATYEQYF
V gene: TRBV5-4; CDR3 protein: CASSQVEGFNEQFF
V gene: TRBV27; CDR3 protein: CASSPLVASGNQETQYF
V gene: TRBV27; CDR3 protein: CASSRPGITYEQYF
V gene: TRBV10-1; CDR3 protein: CASSETVNTEAFF
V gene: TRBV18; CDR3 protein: CASSPPGGQGDYGYTF
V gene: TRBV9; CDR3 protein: CASSGGQPHGYTF
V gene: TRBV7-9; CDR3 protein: CASSLRAVRGDYGYTF
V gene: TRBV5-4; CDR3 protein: CAIPMRGKVYGYTF
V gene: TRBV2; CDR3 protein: CASSPRSNTEAFF
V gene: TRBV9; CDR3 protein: CASSAGGTSGRDTQYF
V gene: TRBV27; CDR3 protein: CASSFYTSGANVLTF
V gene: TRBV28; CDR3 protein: CASSRYVDTRYYGYTF